What follows describes a single TCR beta chain. Described time point: patch test 3, about 24 weeks after DPC sensitization. Treatment in this sample: therapeutic diphenylcyclopropenone sensitization with weekly scalp DPC. The data are from a study of human T cells and chemical hapten exposure. The V and J ends lost 1 base and 4 bases respectively, with 10 bases between them. The germline V gene has CDR1 SGHVS and CDR2 FNYEAQ. The CDR3 covers 15 residues. TCRdb recomputed calls from the RACE reads with MiXCR, one row per CDR3 protein. The table records more than 100,000 distinct CDR3 sequences, about 11% of them present only once.

The rearrangement links TRBV7-6 to TRBJ2-2, with D possibly matching TRBD1 (6 bases). The origin of this receptor is a woman in her fifties or sixties with alopecia areata. Some clones in this sample may be carry-over from other donors' samples. The specimen comprised whole blood, sampled in connection with sensitization to the hapten diphenylcyclopropenone (DPC). Here the CDR3 reads CASSLGQGGTGELFF. CDR3 sequence (DNA): TGTGCCAGCAGCTTAGGGCAAGGGGGCACCGGGGAGCTGTTTTTT.